The 23 T cell receptor beta chains presented below share a single source sample, sequenced in a study of shared clonotypes between healthy human individuals. Libraries were prepared by immunoSEQ multiplex PCR; TCRdb keeps only in-frame clonotypes and omits some of them. The repertoire holds 2 million to 2.5 million clones, with around 96% as singletons. Naive CD8 cells, CD45RO-negative and positively selected for CCR7, excluded terminally differentiated effector memory CD45RA+ cells. Sequencing was performed on naive CD8+ T cells sorted from blood. The receptors shown here come from a young man in good health.

The chain recombines TRBV13 with TRBJ2-5; D ambiguous. Germline CDR1 is PRHDT and CDR2 is FYEKMQ (reference sequence). The CDR3 consists of 16 residues. V was clipped by 5 bases and J by 5 bases, with 21 bases between them. In DNA form, the CDR3 reads TGTGCCAGCAGCAGCCGCCTAGGAGAAGGTCGGGAGACCCAGTACTTC. Translation: CASSSRLGEGRETQYF.

J is TRBJ2-5 and V is TRBV18; 12 bases align to TRBD2. This CDR3 has 19 amino acids. Germline CDR1 reads KGHSH; CDR2 reads LQKENI. Trimming removed 0 bases from V and 4 bases from J; junction bases left unmatched: 12. This chain's CDR3 is CASSPPRTSGMGGGETQYF. The CDR3 DNA reads TGTGCCAGCTCACCACCGAGGACTAGCGGGATGGGAGGGGGAGAGACCCAGTACTTC.

The gene calls are TRBV30 and TRBJ1-1; 11 bases are a match to TRBD1. This CDR3 comprises 12 residues. V shed 8 bases, J shed 6 bases, and the junction held 5 bases outside the gene matches. Looked up from germline, CDR1 is GTSNPN and CDR2 is SVGIG (reference sequence). CDR3 sequence: CAGQGAPPEAFF. DNA for the CDR3: TGTGCCGGACAGGGGGCCCCCCCTGAAGCTTTCTTT.

About this clone: Distinct nucleotide sequences in the sample also encode this CDR3. The gene calls are TRBV18 and TRBJ2-3, with D possibly TRBD2 on 5 matching bases. V lost 2 bases, J lost 5 bases, and 8 bases lay in between. Germline V lookup: CDR1 KGHSH, CDR2 LQKENI. The CDR3 extends over 13 amino acids. The CDR3: CASSPIRGDTQYF. CDR3 DNA sequence: TGTGCCAGCTCACCAATCCGGGGAGATACGCAGTATTTT. The entire variable domain, with the rest obtained from reference TRBV18 and TRBJ2-3, is as follows: NAGVMQNPRHLVRRRGQEARLRCSPMKGHSHVYWYRQLPEEGLKFMVYLQKENIIDESGMPKERFSAEFPKEGPSILRIQQVVRGDSAAYFCASSPIRGDTQYFGPGTRLTVL.

This clone has only one observation. This sequence joins TRBV4-1 and TRBJ1-6; D remains unclear. With 4 bases removed from V and 4 bases from J, the gap between germline ends came to 11 bases. Per germline, CDR1 MGHRA and CDR2 YSYEKL. This CDR3 contains 15 residues. The CDR3, as DNA: TGCGCCAGCAGCCTAAGTGGGGATTATAATTCACCCCTCCACTTT. Protein product: CASSLSGDYNSPLHF.

V usage is TRBV30 and J usage is TRBJ2-7; possibly TRBD1 for D (5 bases). The V gene lost 4 bases and the J gene lost 3 bases, with 13 bases spanning the gap. The CDR3 is made up of 13 amino acids. The germline CDR1 and CDR2 sequences are GTSNPN and SVGIG (reference sequence). This CDR3 is CAWTTGENYEQYF. Here the CDR3 DNA reads TGTGCCTGGACTACAGGTGAAAACTACGAGCAGTACTTC. Filled out from reference TRBV30 and TRBJ2-7, the complete variable domain reads SQTIHQWPATLVQPVGSPLSLECTVEGTSNPNLYWYRQAAGRGLQLLFYSVGIGQISSEVPQNLSASRPQDRQFILSSKKLLLSDSGFYLCAWTTGENYEQYFGPGTRLTVT.

The chain has TRBV11-2 and TRBJ2-1; the D gene is possibly TRBD2 (6 bases). The V end was cut by 0 bases, the J end by 4 bases, with 19 bases between. Germline-derived CDR1 and CDR2 are SGHAT and FQNNGV. This CDR3 is 18 amino acids long. The CDR3 coding sequence is TGTGCCAGCAGCTTAGATTCCCTTCCTAGGCGGGGTTACAATGAGCAGTTCTTC. It encodes CASSLDSLPRRGYNEQFF.

The chain combines TRBV12-5 with TRBJ1-5, with 8 positions matching TRBD1. The V and J ends lost 4 bases and 0 bases, in that order; junction bases with no gene match: 17. CDR1 is LGHNT, CDR2 FRNRAP, per germline. The CDR3 consists of 20 residues. DNA for the CDR3: TGTGCTAGTGGTTGCCCGACAGGGGAACTTAACCTATATAGCAATCAGCCCCAGCATTTT. Amino acid sequence: CASGCPTGELNLYSNQPQHF.

The chain joins TRBV7-9 to TRBJ2-1; 9 nucleotides match TRBD1. The germline gives CDR1 SEHNR, CDR2 FQNEAQ (reference sequence). The CDR3 length is 15 residues. J gave up 5 bases and V 7 bases, and 9 bases lay outside the gene matches. In DNA, the CDR3 is TGTGCCAGCACCATATGGACAGGGGACCACAATGAGCAGTTCTTC. Amino acid sequence: CASTIWTGDHNEQFF.

This chain connects TRBV7-9 to TRBJ2-4; D call uncertain. The CDR3 runs to 14 residues. Trimming removed 5 bases from V and 9 bases from J, with 17 bases in between. The germline CDR1 and CDR2 sequences are SEHNR and FQNEAQ (reference sequence). The CDR3 spells CASSNTPVQSIQYF. CDR3 DNA: TGTGCCAGCAGCAATACGCCCGTCCAAAGCATTCAGTACTTC.

The rearrangement uses TRBV5-8 and TRBJ1-5; no reliable D call. V was shortened by 3 bases and J by 2 bases, with 12 bases between the two germline ends. The CDR3 covers 15 residues. Germline V gene sequence: CDR1 SGHTS, CDR2 YDEGEE. CDR3 DNA sequence: TGTGCCAGCAGCTCGTTTGGTTCGGGCAATCAGCCCCAGCATTTT. Its protein is CASSSFGSGNQPQHF.

The chain is built from TRBV9 and TRBJ2-1; 11 bases match TRBD2. With V trimmed by 6 bases and J by 7 bases, 6 bases remained unmatched. Germline loops: CDR1 SGDLS, CDR2 YYNGEE. CDR3 length: 14 amino acids. CDR3 region: CASTLAGGGNEQFF. The CDR3 bases are TGTGCCAGCACCCTAGCGGGAGGAGGGAATGAGCAGTTCTTC.

The J gene is TRBJ1-6, the V gene TRBV19, with no clear D. Between the trimmed V and J ends, which lost 6 bases and 4 bases, there was a span of 13 bases. CDR1 is LNHDA, CDR2 SQIVND, per germline (reference sequence). This CDR3 has 15 amino acids. This chain's CDR3 is CASRDPGEYNSPLHF. Here the CDR3 DNA reads TGTGCCAGTAGGGACCCTGGAGAATATAATTCACCCCTCCACTTT.

The chain couples TRBV30 to TRBJ2-5; 7 nucleotides align to TRBD2. Germline V gene sequence: CDR1 GTSNPN, CDR2 SVGIG (reference sequence). J lost 4 bases, V lost 0 bases, and 14 bases had no gene match. This CDR3 comprises 17 residues. DNA for the CDR3: TGTGCCTGGAGTGTAGGCGGGGGAGCTCTGGGTGTAGAGACCCAGTACTTC. It translates to CAWSVGGGALGVETQYF.

CDR3 sequence reads: CSVEEGALSTDTQYF. CDR3 DNA sequence: TGCAGCGTTGAAGAGGGGGCCCTCAGCACAGATACGCAGTATTTT. The genes are TRBV29-1 and TRBJ2-3, with D possibly being TRBD1 (6 bases). The CDR3 length is 15 residues. The V gene's germline CDR1 is SQVTM and CDR2 ANQGSEA. V was clipped by 0 bases and J by 0 bases, with 10 bases between them.

This rearrangement joins TRBV7-6 to TRBJ2-3; unclear D gene. CDR1 SGHVS and CDR2 FNYEAQ come from the germline V gene. This CDR3 has 14 amino acids. V lost 5 bases and J lost 4, with 13 bases in between. CDR3 DNA sequence: TGTGCCAGCAGCCCCATGGGTGAGGCAGATACGCAGTATTTT. Protein: CASSPMGEADTQYF.

This chain uses TRBV10-3 with TRBJ1-6, with 7 bases identical to TRBD1. This CDR3 is 14 amino acids long. Trimming took 11 bases from V and 6 from J; bases not matched to a gene: 10. From germline, CDR1 is ENHRY and CDR2 SYGVKD. CDR3 region: CAVSGTESNSPLHF. In DNA, the CDR3 is TGTGCCGTCTCCGGGACAGAGAGTAATTCACCCCTCCACTTT.

This chain connects TRBV4-1 to TRBJ2-5, with 10 bases matching TRBD2. Germline V lookup: CDR1 MGHRA, CDR2 YSYEKL. Trimming removed 5 bases from V and 5 bases from J; junction bases left unmatched: 8. The CDR3 consists of 15 residues. Here the CDR3 DNA reads TGCGCCAGCAGCTTTCAAGCGGGGGGGACGGAGACCCAGTACTTC. Protein: CASSFQAGGTETQYF.

This sequence joins TRBV11-2 and TRBJ2-7; D is undetermined. CDR3 length: 13 residues. V lost 3 bases, J lost 2 bases, and 8 bases lay in between. Germline assignment: CDR1 SGHAT and CDR2 FQNNGV. The CDR3 sequence is CASSLGFTYEQYF. The DNA for the CDR3 is TGTGCCAGCAGCTTGGGCTTCACCTACGAGCAGTACTTC.

A few counts support this clone. The sample has other DNA sequences that encode this CDR3 too. The rearrangement uses TRBV4-1 and TRBJ1-2; D is unclear. There are 11 residues in the CDR3. The V gene lost 1 base and the J gene lost 5 bases, with 2 bases spanning the gap. Looked up from germline, CDR1 is MGHRA and CDR2 is YSYEKL. The CDR3: CASSQGYGYTF. CDR3 coding DNA: TGCGCCAGCAGCCAAGGGTATGGCTACACCTTC.

V usage is TRBV7-8 and J usage is TRBJ2-7, with a possible D match to TRBD1 (5 bases). The CDR3 spans 12 residues. The V end was cut by 4 bases, the J end by 4 bases, with 8 bases between. Germline V CDR1 and CDR2: SGHVS, FQNEAQ. The CDR3 sequence is CASSSTEYEQYF. CDR3 nucleotides: TGTGCCAGCAGCTCGACAGAATACGAGCAGTACTTC. The variable domain in full, with the rest retrieved from reference TRBV7-8 and TRBJ2-7, is GAGVSQSPRYKVAKRGQDVALRCDPISGHVSLFWYQQALGQGPEFLTYFQNEAQLDKSGLPSDRFFAERPEGSVSTLKIQRTQQEDSAVYLCASSSTEYEQYFGPGTRLTVT.

The J gene is TRBJ1-2, the V gene TRBV6-5; 11 bases align to TRBD1. This CDR3 contains 14 residues. V lost 6 bases to trimming and J lost 6 bases; unmatched junction nucleotides: 6. The germline CDR1 and CDR2 sequences are MNHEY and SVGAGI. The DNA of the CDR3 is TGTGCCAGCAGCTGGACAGGGGGCGGAGATGGCTACACCTTC. Residues: CASSWTGGGDGYTF.

This clone was seen a single time. The genes are TRBV4-1 and TRBJ2-2; 8 positions agree with TRBD1. Trimming cost V 5 bases and J 2 bases; bases outside gene matches: 7. The CDR3 has 16 residues. Germline V lookup: CDR1 MGHRA, CDR2 YSYEKL. As DNA, the CDR3 is TGCGCCAGCAGCTTCTCAGGGGGCGTAAACACCGGGGAGCTGTTTTTT. Residues: CASSFSGGVNTGELFF.